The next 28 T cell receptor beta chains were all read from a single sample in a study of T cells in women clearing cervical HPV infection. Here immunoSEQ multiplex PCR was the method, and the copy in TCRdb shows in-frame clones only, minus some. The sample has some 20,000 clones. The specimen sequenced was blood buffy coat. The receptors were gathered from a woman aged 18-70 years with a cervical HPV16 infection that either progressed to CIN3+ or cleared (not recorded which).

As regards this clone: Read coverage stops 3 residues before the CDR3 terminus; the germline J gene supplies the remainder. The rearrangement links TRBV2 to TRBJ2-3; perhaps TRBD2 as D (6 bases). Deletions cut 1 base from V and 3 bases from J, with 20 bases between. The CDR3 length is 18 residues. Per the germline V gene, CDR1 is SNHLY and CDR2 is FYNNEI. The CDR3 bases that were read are TGTGCCAGCAGTGAAGGACTCCGGCTAGGTCGGGGGACAGATACG. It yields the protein CASSEGLRLGRGTDT. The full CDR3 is CASSEGLRLGRGTDTQYF.

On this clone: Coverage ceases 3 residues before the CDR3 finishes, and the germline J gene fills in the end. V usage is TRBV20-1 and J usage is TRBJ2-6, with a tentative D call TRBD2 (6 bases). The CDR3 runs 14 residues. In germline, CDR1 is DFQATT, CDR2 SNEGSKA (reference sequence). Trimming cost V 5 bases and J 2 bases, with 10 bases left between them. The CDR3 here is CSAAPGAGANVLTF. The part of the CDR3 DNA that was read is TGCAGTGCTGCCCCGGGGGCTGGGGCCAACGTC.

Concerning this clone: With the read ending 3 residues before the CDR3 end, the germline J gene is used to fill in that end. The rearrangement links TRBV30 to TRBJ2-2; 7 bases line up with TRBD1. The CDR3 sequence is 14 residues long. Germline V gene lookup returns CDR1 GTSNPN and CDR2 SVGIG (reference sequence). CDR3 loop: CAWSTGAGANVLFF. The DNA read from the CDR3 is TGTGCCTGGAGCACAGGGGCTGGGGCCAACGTG.

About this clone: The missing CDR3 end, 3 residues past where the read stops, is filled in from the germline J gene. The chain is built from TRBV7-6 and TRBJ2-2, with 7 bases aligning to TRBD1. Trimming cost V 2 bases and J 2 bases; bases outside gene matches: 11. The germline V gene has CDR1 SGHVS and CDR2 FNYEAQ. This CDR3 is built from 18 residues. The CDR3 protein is CASSLLSGGEGNTGELFF. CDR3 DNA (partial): TGTGCCAGCAGCTTATTGTCAGGGGGAGAAGGAAACACCGGGGAG.

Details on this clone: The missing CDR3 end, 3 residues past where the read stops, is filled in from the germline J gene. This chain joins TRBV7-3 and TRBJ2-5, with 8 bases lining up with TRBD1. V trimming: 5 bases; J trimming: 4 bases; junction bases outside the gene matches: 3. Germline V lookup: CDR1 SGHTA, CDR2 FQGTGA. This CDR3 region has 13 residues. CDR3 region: CASSHGTGETQYF. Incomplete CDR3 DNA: TGTGCCAGCAGCCATGGGACAGGAGAGACC.

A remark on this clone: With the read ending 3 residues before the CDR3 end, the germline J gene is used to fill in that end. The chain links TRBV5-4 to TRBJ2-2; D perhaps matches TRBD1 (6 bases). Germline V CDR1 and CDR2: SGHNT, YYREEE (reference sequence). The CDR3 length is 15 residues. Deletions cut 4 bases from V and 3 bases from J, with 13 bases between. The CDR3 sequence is CASSPRGLDTGELFF. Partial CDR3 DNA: TGTGCCAGCAGCCCGAGGGGGTTGGACACCGGGGAG.

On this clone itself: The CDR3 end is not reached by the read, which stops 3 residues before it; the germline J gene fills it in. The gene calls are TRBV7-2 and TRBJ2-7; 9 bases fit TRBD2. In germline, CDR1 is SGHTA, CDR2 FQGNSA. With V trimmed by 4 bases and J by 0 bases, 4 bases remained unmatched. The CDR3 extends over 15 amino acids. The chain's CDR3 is CASSWLAGSSYEQYF. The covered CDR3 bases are TGTGCCAGCAGCTGGCTAGCGGGGAGCTCCTACGAG.

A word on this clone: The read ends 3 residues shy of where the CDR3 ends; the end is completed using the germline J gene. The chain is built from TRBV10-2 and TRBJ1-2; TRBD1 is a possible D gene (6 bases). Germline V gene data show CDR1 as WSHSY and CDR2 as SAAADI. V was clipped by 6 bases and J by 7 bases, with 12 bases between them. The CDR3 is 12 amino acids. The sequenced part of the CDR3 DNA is TGCGCCAGCAGGGGGGCGCAAACTGGC. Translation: CASRGAQTG. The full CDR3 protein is CASRGAQTGYTF.

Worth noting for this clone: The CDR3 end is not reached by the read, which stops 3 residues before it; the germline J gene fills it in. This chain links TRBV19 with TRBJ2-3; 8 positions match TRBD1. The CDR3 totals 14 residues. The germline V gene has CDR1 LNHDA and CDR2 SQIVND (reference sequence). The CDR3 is CASSDRGNNQPQYF. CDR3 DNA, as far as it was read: TGTGCCAGTAGTGACAGGGGTAACAATCAGCCG.

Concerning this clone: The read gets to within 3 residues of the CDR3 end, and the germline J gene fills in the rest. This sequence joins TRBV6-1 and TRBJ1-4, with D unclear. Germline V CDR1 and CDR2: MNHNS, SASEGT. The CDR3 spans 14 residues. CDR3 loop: CASSELLGVSPLFF. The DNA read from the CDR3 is TGTGCCAGCAGTGAACTTCTAGGTGTTTCACCA.

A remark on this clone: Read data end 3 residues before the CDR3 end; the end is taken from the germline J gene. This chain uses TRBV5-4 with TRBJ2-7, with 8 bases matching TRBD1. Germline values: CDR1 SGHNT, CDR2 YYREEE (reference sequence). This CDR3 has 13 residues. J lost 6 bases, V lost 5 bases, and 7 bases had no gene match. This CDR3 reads CASRLQGAFEQYF. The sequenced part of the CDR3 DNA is TGTGCCAGCAGGCTCCAGGGGGCTTTCGAG.

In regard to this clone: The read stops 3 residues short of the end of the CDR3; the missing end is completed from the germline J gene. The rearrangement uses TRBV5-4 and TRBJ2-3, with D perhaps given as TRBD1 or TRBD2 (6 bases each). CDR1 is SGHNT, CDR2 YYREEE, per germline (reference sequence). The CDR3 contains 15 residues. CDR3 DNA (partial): TGTGCCAGCAGCTTCCCCGGAGGGGGACAAGAGACG. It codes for CASSFPGGGQET. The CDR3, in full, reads CASSFPGGGQETQYF.

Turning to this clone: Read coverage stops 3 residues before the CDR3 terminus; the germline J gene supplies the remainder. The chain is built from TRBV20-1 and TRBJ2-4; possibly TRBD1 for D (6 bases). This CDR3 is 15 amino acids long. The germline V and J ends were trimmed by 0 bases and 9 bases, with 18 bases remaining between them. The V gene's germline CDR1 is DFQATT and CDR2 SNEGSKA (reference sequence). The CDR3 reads CSARETGTWVSIQYF. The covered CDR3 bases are TGCAGTGCTAGAGAAACCGGGACATGGGTTAGCATT.

CDR3 region: CASSIGLRGHRFNEKLFF. CDR3 DNA (partial): TGTGCCAGTAGTATCGGACTGAGGGGGCACAGGTTTAATGAAAAG. This chain links TRBV19 with TRBJ2-2, with 7 nucleotides matching TRBD1. The read finishes 3 residues shy of the CDR3 end, and the germline J gene is used to complete it. Germline V lookup: CDR1 LNHDA, CDR2 SQIVND (reference sequence). The CDR3 loop spans 18 amino acids.

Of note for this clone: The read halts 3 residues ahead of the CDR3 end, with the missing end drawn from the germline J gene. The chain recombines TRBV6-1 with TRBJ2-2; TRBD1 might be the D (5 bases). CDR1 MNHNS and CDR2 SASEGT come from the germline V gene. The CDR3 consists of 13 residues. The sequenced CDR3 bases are TGTGCCAGCAGTGACAGGGATAATTCACCG. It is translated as CASSDRDNSP. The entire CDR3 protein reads CASSDRDNSPLFF.

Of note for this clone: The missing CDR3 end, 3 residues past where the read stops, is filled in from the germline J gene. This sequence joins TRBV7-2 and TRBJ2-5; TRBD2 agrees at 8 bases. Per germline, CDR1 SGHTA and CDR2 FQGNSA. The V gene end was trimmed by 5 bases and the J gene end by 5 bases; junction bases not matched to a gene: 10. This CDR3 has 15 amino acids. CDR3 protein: CASSPGAGGAETQYF. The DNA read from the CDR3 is TGTGCCAGCAGCCCAGGGGCGGGGGGCGCTGAGACC.

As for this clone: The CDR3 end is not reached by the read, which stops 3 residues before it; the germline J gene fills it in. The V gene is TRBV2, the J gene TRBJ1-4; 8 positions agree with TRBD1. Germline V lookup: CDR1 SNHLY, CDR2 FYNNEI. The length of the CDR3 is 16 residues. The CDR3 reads CASSDRGTGGANVLFF. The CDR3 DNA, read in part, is TGTGCCAGCAGTGATCGGGGGACAGGTGGGGCCAACGTA.

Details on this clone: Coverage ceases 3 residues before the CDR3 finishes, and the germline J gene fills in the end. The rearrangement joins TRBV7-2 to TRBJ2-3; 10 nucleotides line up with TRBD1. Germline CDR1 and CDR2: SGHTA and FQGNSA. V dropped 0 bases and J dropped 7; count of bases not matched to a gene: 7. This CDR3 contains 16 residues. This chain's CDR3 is CASSLATGGLQNTQYF. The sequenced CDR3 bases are TGTGCCAGCAGCTTAGCGACAGGGGGCTTGCAAAATACG.

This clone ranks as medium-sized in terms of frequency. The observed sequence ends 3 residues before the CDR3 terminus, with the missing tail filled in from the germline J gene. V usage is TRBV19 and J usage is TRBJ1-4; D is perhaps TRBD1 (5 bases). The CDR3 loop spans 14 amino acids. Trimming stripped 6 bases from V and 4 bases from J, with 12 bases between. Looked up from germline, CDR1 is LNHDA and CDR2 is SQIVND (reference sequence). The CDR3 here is CASRQTALNEKLFF. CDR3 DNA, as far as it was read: TGTGCCAGTAGGCAGACAGCTCTTAATGAAAAA.

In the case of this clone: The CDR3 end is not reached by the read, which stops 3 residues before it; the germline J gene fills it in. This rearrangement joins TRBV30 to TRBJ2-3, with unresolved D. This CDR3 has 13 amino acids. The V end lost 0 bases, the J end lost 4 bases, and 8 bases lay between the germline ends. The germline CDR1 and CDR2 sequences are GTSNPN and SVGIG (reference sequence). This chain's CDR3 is CAWSVIRADTQYF. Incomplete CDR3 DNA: TGTGCCTGGAGTGTCATCCGGGCAGATACG.

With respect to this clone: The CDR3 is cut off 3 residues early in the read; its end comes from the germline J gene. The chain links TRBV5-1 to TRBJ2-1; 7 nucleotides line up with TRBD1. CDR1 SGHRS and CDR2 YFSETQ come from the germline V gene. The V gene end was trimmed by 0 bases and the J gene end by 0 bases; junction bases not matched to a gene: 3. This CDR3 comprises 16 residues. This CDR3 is CASSLEGASSYNEQFF. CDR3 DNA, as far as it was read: TGCGCCAGCAGCTTGGAGGGGGCTAGCTCCTACAATGAG. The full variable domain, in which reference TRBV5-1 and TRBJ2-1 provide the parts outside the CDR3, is KAGVTQTPRYLIKTRGQQVTLSCSPISGHRSVSWYQQTPGQGLQFLFEYFSETQRNKGNFPGRFSGRQFSNSRSEMNVSTLELGDSALYLCASSLEGASSYNEQFFGPGTRLTVL.

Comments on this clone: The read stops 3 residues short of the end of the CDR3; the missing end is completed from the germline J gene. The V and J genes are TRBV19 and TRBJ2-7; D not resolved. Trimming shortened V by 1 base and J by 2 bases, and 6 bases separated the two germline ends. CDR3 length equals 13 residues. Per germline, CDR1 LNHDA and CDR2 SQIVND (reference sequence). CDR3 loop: CASSIGKAYEQYF. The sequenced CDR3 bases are TGTGCCAGTAGTATAGGAAAGGCCTACGAG.

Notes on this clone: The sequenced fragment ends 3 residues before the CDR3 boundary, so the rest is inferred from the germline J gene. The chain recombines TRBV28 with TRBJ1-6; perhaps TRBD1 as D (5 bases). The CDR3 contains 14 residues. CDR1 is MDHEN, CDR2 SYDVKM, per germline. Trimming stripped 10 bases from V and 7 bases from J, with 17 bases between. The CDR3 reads CATRPGLWNSPLHF. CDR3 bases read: TGTGCCACCCGACCGGGACTTTGGAATTCACCC.

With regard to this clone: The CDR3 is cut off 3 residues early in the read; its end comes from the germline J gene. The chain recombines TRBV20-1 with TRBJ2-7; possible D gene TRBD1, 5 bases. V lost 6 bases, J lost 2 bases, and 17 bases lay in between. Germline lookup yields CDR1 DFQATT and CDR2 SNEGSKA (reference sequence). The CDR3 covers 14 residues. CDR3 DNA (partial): TGCAGTGCCCGACCCCACACAGGTGCCTACGAG. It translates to CSARPHTGAYE. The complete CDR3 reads CSARPHTGAYEQYF.

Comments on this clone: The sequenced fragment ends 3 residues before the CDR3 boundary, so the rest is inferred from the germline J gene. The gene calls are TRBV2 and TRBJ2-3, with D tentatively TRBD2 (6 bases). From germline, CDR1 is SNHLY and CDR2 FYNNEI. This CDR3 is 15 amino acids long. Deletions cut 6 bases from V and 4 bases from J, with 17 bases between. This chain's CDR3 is CASSELGGPADTQYF. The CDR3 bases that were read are TGTGCCAGCAGCGAGCTTGGAGGGCCGGCAGATACG.

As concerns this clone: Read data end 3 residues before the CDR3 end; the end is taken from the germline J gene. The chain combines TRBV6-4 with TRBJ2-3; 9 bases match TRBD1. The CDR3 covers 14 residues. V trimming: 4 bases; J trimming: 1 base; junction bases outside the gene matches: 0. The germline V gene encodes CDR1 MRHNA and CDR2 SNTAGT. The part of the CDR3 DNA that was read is TGTGCCAGCAGTGGGACAGGGGGCACAGATACG. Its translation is CASSGTGGTDT. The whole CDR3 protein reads CASSGTGGTDTQYF.

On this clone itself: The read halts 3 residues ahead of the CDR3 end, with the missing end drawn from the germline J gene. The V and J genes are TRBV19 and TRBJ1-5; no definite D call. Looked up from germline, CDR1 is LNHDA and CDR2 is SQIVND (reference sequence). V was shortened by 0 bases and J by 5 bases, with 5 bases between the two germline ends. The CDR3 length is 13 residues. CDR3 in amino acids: CASSIDRDQPQHF. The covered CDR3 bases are TGTGCCAGTAGTATAGATCGGGATCAGCCC.

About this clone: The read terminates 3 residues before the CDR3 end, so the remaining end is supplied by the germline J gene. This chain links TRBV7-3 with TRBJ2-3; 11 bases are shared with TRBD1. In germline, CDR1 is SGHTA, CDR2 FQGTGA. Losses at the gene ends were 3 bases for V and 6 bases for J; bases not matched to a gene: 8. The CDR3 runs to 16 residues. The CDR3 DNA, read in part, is TGTGCCAGCAGCTTGTGGACAGGGGGCTTCGGGGATACG. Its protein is CASSLWTGGFGDT. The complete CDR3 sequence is CASSLWTGGFGDTQYF.